These T cell receptor beta chains were read from a single sample in a study of OX40 agonist ivuxolimab in advanced cancers. Sequenced by immunoSEQ multiplex PCR; TCRdb stores in-frame clones only, minus some. The data hold over 65,000 clones, with 70% to 90% observed a single time. Material: CD4+ or CD8+ T cells sorted from blood, obtained in a trial of the OX40 agonist ivuxolimab. These receptors all come from an adult with an advanced solid tumor such as melanoma, head and neck, liver or kidney cancer. The CDR3 runs from the conserved cysteine through the conserved F or W. A D gene is named only where the DNA matches it firmly. Size tells how often a clone was seen (once, few, many) or the class of an expanded clone, and some rows leave it out.

D	size	V	J	CDR3	DNA
TRBD1	-	TRBV7-9	TRBJ2-7	CASSVDRDSPTF	TGTGCCAGCAGCGTCGACCGGGACAGCCCGACGTTC
-	-	TRBV5-1	TRBJ2-4	CASSSERFDSSIAKNIQYF	TGCGCCAGCAGCTCGGAACGATTCGATTCGAGTATAGCCAAAAACATTCAGTACTTC
-	-	TRBV7-2	TRBJ2-7	CASSFRDGSHEQYF	TGTGCCAGCAGCTTCCGGGACGGTTCTCACGAGCAGTACTTC
-	-	TRBV30	TRBJ2-3	CAWSYPKYRTDTQYF	TGTGCCTGGAGTTATCCTAAATATCGGACAGATACGCAGTATTTT
-	few	TRBV5-1	TRBJ2-2	CASSLDRHGLFF	TGCGCCAGCAGCTTGGACAGGCACGGGCTGTTTTTT
TRBD1	-	TRBV29-1	TRBJ1-1	CSVVLGQGAFF	TGCAGCGTTGTTTTGGGACAGGGAGCTTTCTTT
TRBD1	-	TRBV19	TRBJ2-7	CASSDPGQGIRRQYF	TGTGCCAGTAGTGACCCGGGACAGGGTATAAGGAGGCAGTACTTC
TRBD1	-	TRBV27	TRBJ1-1	CASSFFGQGRRKGTEAFF	TGTGCCAGCAGTTTCTTCGGACAGGGGAGAAGGAAAGGCACTGAAGCTTTCTTT
-	-	TRBV7-9	TRBJ2-5	CASSLGLETQYF	TGTGCCAGCAGCTTAGGACTTGAGACCCAGTACTTC
-	-	TRBV30	TRBJ2-1	CAWSPGVDEQFF	TGTGCCTGGAGTCCAGGGGTAGATGAGCAGTTCTTC
-	-	TRBV6-6	TRBJ2-3	CASSYLQSTDTQYF	TGTGCCAGCAGTTACCTGCAGAGCACAGATACGCAGTATTTT
-	-	TRBV27	TRBJ2-7	CASSASVGYEQYF	TGTGCCAGCAGTGCGAGTGTCGGCTACGAGCAGTACTTC
-	-	TRBV11-2	TRBJ2-7	CASSLPAGRAFYEQYF	TGTGCCAGCAGCTTACCTGCGGGGCGAGCTTTCTACGAGCAGTACTTC
TRBD1	-	TRBV5-6	TRBJ1-2	CASSPPVGGGYTF	TGTGCCAGCAGCCCTCCGGTAGGGGGCGGCTACACCTTC
-	-	TRBV6-1	TRBJ2-5	CASRKDSPTQYF	TGTGCCAGCAGGAAGGACAGCCCGACCCAGTACTTC
-	-	TRBV6-1	TRBJ1-5	CATSPDRNQPQHF	TGTGCCACCTCCCCCGACCGTAATCAGCCCCAGCATTTT
-	-	TRBV15	TRBJ2-3	CATSRAARATDTQYF	TGTGCCACCAGCAGAGCGGCGCGGGCAACAGATACGCAGTATTTT
TRBD1	-	TRBV19	TRBJ1-1	CASREGGANTEAFF	TGTGCCAGTAGAGAAGGGGGCGCGAACACTGAAGCTTTCTTT
TRBD2	-	TRBV7-2	TRBJ2-3	CASRRGLAGSTDTQYF	TGTGCCAGCAGGCGGGGACTAGCGGGTAGCACAGATACGCAGTATTTT
-	once	TRBV6-1	TRBJ1-2	CASSEAGNYGYTF	TGTGCCAGCAGTGAAGCAGGAAACTATGGCTACACCTTC
-	-	TRBV11-2	TRBJ2-5	CASSLEGVETQYF	TGTGCCAGCAGCTTAGAGGGGGTAGAGACCCAGTACTTC
TRBD1	-	TRBV19	TRBJ2-1	CASSIDGTGEREQFF	TGTGCCAGTAGTATAGATGGGACAGGGGAACGTGAGCAGTTCTTC
TRBD2	-	TRBV7-9	TRBJ2-2	CAMRVAGQNTGELFF	TGTGCCATGCGGGTAGCGGGGCAGAACACCGGGGAGCTGTTTTTT
-	-	TRBV6-1	TRBJ1-2	CASSEEAYPFYGYTF	TGTGCCAGCAGTGAAGAGGCATACCCCTTCTATGGCTACACCTTC
-	-	TRBV6-1	TRBJ1-4	CASSAQNEKLFF	TGTGCCAGCAGTGCACAGAATGAAAAACTGTTTTTT
-	-	TRBV19	TRBJ1-6	CAGGDGGGSPLHF	TGTGCCGGGGGGGACGGAGGGGGTTCACCCCTCCACTTT
-	-	TRBV18	TRBJ1-5	CASSESNQPQHF	TGTGCCAGCTCTGAGAGCAATCAGCCCCAGCATTTT
TRBD2	-	TRBV6-1	TRBJ2-5	CASSQERGGRETQYF	TGTGCCAGCAGTCAAGAGCGGGGGGGCCGAGAGACCCAGTACTTC
-	once	TRBV9	TRBJ2-6	CASSVRHLVSGANVLTF	TGTGCCAGCAGCGTGAGACACCTAGTTTCTGGGGCCAACGTCCTGACTTTC
-	-	TRBV21-1	TRBJ2-2	CASSKAPRACSCTGELFF	TGTGCCAGCAGCAAAGCGCCCAGGGCTTGTAGCTGCACCGGGGAGCTGTTTTTT
-	-	TRBV11-2	TRBJ2-3	CASSFRGESDTQYF	TGTGCCAGCAGTTTTCGCGGGGAGTCAGATACGCAGTATTTT
-	-	TRBV7-2	TRBJ1-2	CASSFTTEFYGYTF	TGTGCCAGCAGCTTTACGACGGAATTCTATGGCTACACCTTC
-	-	TRBV29-1	TRBJ1-3	CSVDQGSSGNTIYF	TGCAGCGTTGATCAGGGTAGCTCTGGAAACACCATATATTTT
-	once	TRBV6-5	TRBJ2-7	CASSYSYYQGSYEQYF	TGTGCCAGCAGTTACTCCTATTACCAGGGGTCCTACGAGCAGTACTTC
TRBD1	-	TRBV7-6	TRBJ2-5	CASSPAPPTGQSRETQYF	TGTGCCAGCAGCCCGGCCCCCCCCACGGGACAGAGTCGAGAGACCCAGTACTTC
-	once	TRBV5-5	TRBJ1-6	CASSSRTTGNSPLHF	TGTGCCAGCAGCTCTCGAACAACAGGAAATTCACCCCTCCACTTT
-	-	TRBV5-5	TRBJ2-3	CASSYTADTQYF	TGTGCCAGCAGTTATACAGCGGATACGCAGTATTTT
-	-	TRBV15	TRBJ2-7	CATSRDYDYEQYF	TGTGCCACCAGCAGAGATTACGATTACGAGCAGTACTTC
-	medium-sized	TRBV5-1	TRBJ2-7	CASSLVEGASYEQYF	TGCGCCAGCAGCTTGGTGGAGGGGGCTTCGTACGAGCAGTACTTC
TRBD2	-	TRBV11-3	TRBJ2-2	CASSSAGLASGELFF	TGTGCCAGCAGCTCCGCGGGACTAGCGTCCGGGGAGCTGTTTTTT
-	-	TRBV18	TRBJ2-2	CASSPTYTTNTGELFF	TGTGCCAGCTCACCAACTTACACGACGAACACCGGGGAGCTGTTTTTT
-	-	TRBV29-1	TRBJ2-3	CSVGGDRLDTQYF	TGCAGCGTCGGGGGGGACAGGCTGGATACGCAGTATTTT
-	-	TRBV27	TRBJ1-2	CASSPNSMVSYTF	TGTGCCAGCAGCCCTAACTCTATGGTGAGCTACACCTTC
-	-	TRBV19	TRBJ2-7	CASRIGGAQGYEQYF	TGTGCCAGTAGAATTGGAGGGGCCCAAGGATACGAGCAGTACTTC
TRBD1	-	TRBV5-6	TRBJ1-2	CASSLGQGYNYGYTF	TGTGCCAGCAGCTTGGGACAGGGCTATAACTATGGCTACACCTTC
-	-	TRBV30	TRBJ1-2	CAWTVKYGSYGYTF	TGTGCCTGGACCGTAAAGTACGGTAGCTATGGCTACACCTTC
-	-	TRBV11-2	TRBJ1-4	CASSFGGGEKLFF	TGTGCCAGCAGCTTTGGGGGGGGTGAAAAACTGTTTTTT
TRBD2	-	TRBV7-9	TRBJ2-5	CASSLAGGETQYF	TGTGCCAGCAGTTTAGCGGGAGGGGAGACCCAGTACTTC